This T cell receptor (beta chain) was found in a study of T cell responses to AZD1222 COVID-19 vaccine. Comments on this clone: Its specificity is not known.

TCRdb's table, derived via immunoSEQ multiplex PCR, lists solely in-frame clones and lacks some. The data contain about 150,000 clones, around 90% of them singletons. The CDR3 has 15 residues. The V gene's germline CDR1 is MNHEY and CDR2 SVGAGI. V was clipped by 11 bases and J by 0 bases, with 17 bases between them. Notes on the study in general: Receipt of two AZD1222 doses was followed by a rise in Spike-specific TCR breadth and depth. Donors were chiefly white British, with a greater number of females, and clonal diversity was perhaps underestimated.

The source material was peripheral blood, sampled on day 0 of AZD1222 vaccination. This chain uses TRBV6-5 with TRBJ2-1; D may be TRBD2 (5 bases). This clonotype was sampled from an adult in good health. The CDR3 sequence: CAAHTGYSSYNEQFF. The CDR3 nucleotides read TGTGCCGCCCACACGGGATATAGCTCCTACAATGAGCAGTTCTTC.